Each of the 18 T cell receptor beta chains below was sequenced from the same sample in a study of blood T cells in healthy people across ages. The use of a sample-barcoded 5' primer and a J-beta primer mix characterized a second PCR of about 6 to 12 cycles. TCRdb re-called the 5' RACE reads through MiXCR, storing one row per CDR3 protein. The table records some 1,500,000 distinct CDR3 sequences, about 42% of them present only once. Sequencing was carried out using blood. These receptors were taken from a woman aged 18-30 years in good health.

The chain is built from TRBV13 and TRBJ2-7, with TRBD2 matching over 7 bases. Germline CDR1 and CDR2: PRHDT and FYEKMQ (reference sequence). The junction had 20 bases not matched to a gene; V was cut back by 5 bases and J by 4 bases. The CDR3 consists of 18 residues. CDR3 amino acids: CASSLTRGSGHLGYEQYF. In nucleotides, the CDR3 is TGTGCCAGCAGCCTTACCCGCGGGAGCGGGCATTTAGGGTACGAGCAGTACTTC.

In its sample, this clonotype was seen a few times. A read error may be the cause here, since a much bigger clone is one base away. The genes are TRBV20-1 and TRBJ2-5; 7 nucleotides line up with TRBD1. Trimming cost V 5 bases and J 11 bases; bases outside gene matches: 8. The V gene's germline CDR1 is DFQATT and CDR2 SNEGSKA (reference sequence). The CDR3 is made up of 11 amino acids. The CDR3 region is CSADRVHEQYF. CDR3 nucleotides: TGCAGTGCTGACAGGGTCCATGAGCAGTACTTC.

The chain recombines TRBV7-2 with TRBJ2-7; 11 bases map to TRBD2. Germline V gene sequence: CDR1 SGHTA, CDR2 FQGNSA. CDR3 length: 16 amino acids. V gave up 1 base and J gave up 4 bases; unmatched junction bases: 6. The DNA of the CDR3 is TGTGCCAGCAGCTTAGGCGGACTAGCGGGTTTATACGAGCAGTACTTC. Residues: CASSLGGLAGLYEQYF. The full variable domain, its missing parts supplied by reference TRBV7-2 and TRBJ2-7, is GAGVSQSPSNKVTEKGKDVELRCDPISGHTALYWYRQSLGQGLEFLIYFQGNSAPDKSGLPSDRFSAERTGGSVSTLTIQRTQQEDSAVYLCASSLGGLAGLYEQYFGPGTRLTVT.

This rearrangement joins TRBV5-1 to TRBJ2-3, with TRBD2 matching 9 bases. CDR3 length: 15 residues. Germline lookup yields CDR1 SGHRS and CDR2 YFSETQ. J was trimmed by 0 bases and V by 7 bases; bases with no gene match: 6. The CDR3 DNA reads TGCGCCAGCGGGCGGGGGGGGAGGAGCACAGATACGCAGTATTTT. The encoded protein is CASGRGGRSTDTQYF. Based on the CDR3 plus reference TRBV5-1 and TRBJ2-3, the full variable domain is KAGVTQTPRYLIKTRGQQVTLSCSPISGHRSVSWYQQTPGQGLQFLFEYFSETQRNKGNFPGRFSGRQFSNSRSEMNVSTLELGDSALYLCASGRGGRSTDTQYFGPGTRLTVL.

In its sample, this clonotype was seen once. This rearrangement joins TRBV4-1 to TRBJ2-1; D assignment may be TRBD1 or TRBD2 (6 bases each). Between the trimmed V and J ends, which lost 0 bases and 9 bases, there was a span of 15 bases. The CDR3 runs 15 residues. Germline loops: CDR1 MGHRA, CDR2 YSYEKL. The CDR3 DNA is TGCGCCAGCAGCCAAGAGGGGGGCCCGGGGAGTGAGCAGTTCTTC. Amino acids: CASSQEGGPGSEQFF.

This clonotype was detected a few times. The chain links TRBV6-5 to TRBJ1-4; 8 bases are shared with TRBD1. The V gene's germline CDR1 is MNHEY and CDR2 SVGAGI. J was trimmed by 4 bases and V by 4 bases; bases with no gene match: 8. The CDR3 loop spans 16 amino acids. The CDR3, as DNA: TGTGCCAGCAGTTCAAGACAGGGGCCTGTTAATGAAAAACTGTTTTTT. It codes for CASSSRQGPVNEKLFF.

The chain links TRBV5-1 to TRBJ2-2; TRBD2 is a possible D gene (5 bases). The CDR3 loop spans 15 amino acids. Germline V gene lookup returns CDR1 SGHRS and CDR2 YFSETQ. V lost 4 bases and J lost 3, with 13 bases in between. CDR3 DNA sequence: TGCGCCAGCAGCCAAGGACTGATAGACACCGGGGAGCTGTTTTTT. This codes for CASSQGLIDTGELFF.

The genes are TRBV29-1 and TRBJ2-1; tentative D call: TRBD1 (6 bases). The CDR3 runs to 13 residues. Germline V gives CDR1 SQVTM, CDR2 ANQGSEA. Trimming took off 8 bases at V and 5 bases at J, with 16 bases between the two ends. CDR3 region: CSLFGTKHNEQFF. As DNA, the CDR3 is TGCAGCCTTTTTGGGACAAAGCACAATGAGCAGTTCTTC.

The table lists this clonotype with a few counts. The chain recombines TRBV15 with TRBJ1-5; D might be TRBD1 (6 bases). The V gene's germline CDR1 is LNHNV and CDR2 YYDKDF (reference sequence). V was pared by 1 base and J by 8 bases, with 15 bases between. The CDR3 contains 15 residues. The CDR3 DNA follows: TGTGCCACCAGCAGAGTAGGACAGCTCTCGAAGCCCCAGCATTTT. Encoded protein: CATSRVGQLSKPQHF.

This chain links TRBV12-3 or TRBV12-4 with TRBJ2-5; D is uncertain. This CDR3 has 12 residues. Trimming shortened V by 5 bases and J by 11 bases, and 15 bases separated the two germline ends. The CDR3 nucleotides are TGTGCCAGCAGTCAATCGCCGGGTATACAGTACTTC. It is translated as CASSQSPGIQYF.

The V call is TRBV4-1, the J call TRBJ2-1; D uncertain. This CDR3 is built from 10 residues. The V end was cut by 5 bases, the J end by 8 bases, with 4 bases between. The germline V gene encodes CDR1 MGHRA and CDR2 YSYEKL. The CDR3: CASSGYEQFF. CDR3 in DNA: TGCGCCAGCAGCGGGTATGAGCAGTTCTTC.

The sample holds a few counts of this clonotype. CDR3 nucleotide sequence: TGTGCCACCAGTGATTTAGGACAGGGCACTAGCACAGATACGCAGTATTTT. It specifies CATSDLGQGTSTDTQYF. The rearrangement uses TRBV24-1 and TRBJ2-3; TRBD1 matches 8 bases. J was trimmed by 0 bases and V by 1 base; bases with no gene match: 5. Germline lookup yields CDR1 KGHDR and CDR2 SFDVKD. There are 17 residues in the CDR3.

The J gene is TRBJ2-7, the V gene TRBV11-2; 7 bases match TRBD1. Germline V gene lookup returns CDR1 SGHAT and CDR2 FQNNGV. The CDR3 is 15 residues long. Losses at the gene ends were 2 bases for V and 6 bases for J; bases not matched to a gene: 10. CDR3 in DNA: TGTGCCAGCAGCTTAAGGCCCGGGACAGAAGCCGAGCAGTACTTC. Amino acids: CASSLRPGTEAEQYF.

The chain joins TRBV20-1 to TRBJ1-1, with D hard to call. The V end lost 0 bases, the J end lost 0 bases, and 14 bases lay between the germline ends. The CDR3 consists of 16 residues. Looked up from germline, CDR1 is DFQATT and CDR2 is SNEGSKA (reference sequence). DNA of the CDR3: TGCAGTGCTAGAGAGGTCAGGCAGCTTTTGAACACTGAAGCTTTCTTT. Amino acids: CSAREVRQLLNTEAFF.

The V call is TRBV12-3 or TRBV12-4, the J call TRBJ2-4, with 10 bases identical to TRBD1. The CDR3 consists of 17 residues. V gave up 1 base and J gave up 2 bases; unmatched junction bases: 5. CDR3 bases: TGTGCCAGCAGTTTAGATCGGACAGGGGGATCCAAAAACATTCAGTACTTC. It codes for CASSLDRTGGSKNIQYF.

The chain couples TRBV20-1 to TRBJ1-4; D gene ambiguous. Germline V gene data show CDR1 as DFQATT and CDR2 as SNEGSKA (reference sequence). There are 11 residues in the CDR3. The ends were cut back, 5 bases at V and 8 bases at J, with 9 bases in the middle. The CDR3 sequence: CSADRGEKLFF. In DNA, the CDR3 is TGCAGTGCTGATCGTGGGGAAAAACTGTTTTTT.

This rearrangement joins TRBV21-1 to TRBJ2-1; the table gives TRBD1 as D, unverified against the DNA. TRBV21-1 counts as a pseudogene. The CDR3 sequence is 15 residues long. The CDR3 spells CASSKQAGGHNEQFF. The CDR3 DNA follows: TGTGCCAGCAGCAAACAGGCAGGGGGTCACAATGAGCAGTTCTTC.

This clonotype was observed a few times. A read error may explain this, as a much larger clone is one base away. The chain couples TRBV11-2 to TRBJ2-1; D unclear. The CDR3 covers 12 residues. V lost 3 bases and J lost 7, with 7 bases in between. Germline V CDR1 and CDR2: SGHAT, FQNNGV. The CDR3 DNA reads as TGTGCCAGCAGCTTCGACGGGAATGAGCAGTTCTTC. It encodes CASSFDGNEQFF. The whole variable domain, filled in from reference TRBV11-2 and TRBJ2-1, reads EAGVAQSPRYKIIEKRQSVAFWCNPISGHATLYWYQQILGQGPKLLIQFQNNGVVDDSQLPKDRFSAERLKGVDSTLKIQPAKLEDSAVYLCASSFDGNEQFFGPGTRLTVL.